This TCR beta chain is from a study of blood T cells in healthy people across ages. The authors ran a second PCR of 7 to 11 cycles using a sample-barcoded 5' primer and a J-beta primer mix. A single record per CDR3 protein comes from TCRdb applying MiXCR to the 5' RACE reads. The sample consists of about 800,000 distinct CDR3 sequences, around 25% of them appearing once. Every sample yielded at least 6.5 million isolated PBMCs. The germline V gene encodes CDR1 LGHNA and CDR2 YNFKEQ. CDR3 length equals 15 residues. V was pared by 0 bases and J by 9 bases, with 15 bases between. These data were also reused for a study on T cells of mothers and their children.

The source is a boy between 10 and 17 years old in good health. The genes are TRBV4-2 and TRBJ2-1, with a tentative D call TRBD2 (5 bases). Sequencing was done on a sample of blood. Here the CDR3 reads CASSQELGLAGEQFF. The CDR3 DNA reads TGTGCCAGCAGCCAAGAATTAGGGCTAGCAGGTGAGCAGTTCTTC.